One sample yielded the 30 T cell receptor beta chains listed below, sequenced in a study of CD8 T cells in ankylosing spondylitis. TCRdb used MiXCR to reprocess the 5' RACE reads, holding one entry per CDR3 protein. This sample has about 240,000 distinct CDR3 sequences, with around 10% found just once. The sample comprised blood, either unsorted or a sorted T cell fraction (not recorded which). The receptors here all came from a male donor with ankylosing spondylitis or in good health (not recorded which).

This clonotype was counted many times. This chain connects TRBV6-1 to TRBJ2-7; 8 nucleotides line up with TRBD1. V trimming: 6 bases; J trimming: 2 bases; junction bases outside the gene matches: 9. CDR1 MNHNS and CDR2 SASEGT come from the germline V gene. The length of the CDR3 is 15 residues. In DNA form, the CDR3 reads TGTGCCAGCAGGCAAGGCGGACAGGGCACCTACGAGCAGTACTTC. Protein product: CASRQGGQGTYEQYF.

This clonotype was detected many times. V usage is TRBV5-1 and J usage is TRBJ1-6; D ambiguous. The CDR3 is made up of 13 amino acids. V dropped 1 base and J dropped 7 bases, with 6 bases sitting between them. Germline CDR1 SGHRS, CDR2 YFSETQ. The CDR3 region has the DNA TGCGCCAGCAGCTTGTTCACAAATTCACCCCTCCACTTT. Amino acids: CASSLFTNSPLHF.

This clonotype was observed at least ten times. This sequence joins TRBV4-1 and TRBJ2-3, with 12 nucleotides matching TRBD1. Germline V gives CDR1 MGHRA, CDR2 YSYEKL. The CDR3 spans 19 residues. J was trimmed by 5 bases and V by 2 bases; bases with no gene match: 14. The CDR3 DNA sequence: TGCGCCAGCAGCCAACCACTATTTAAGGGACAGGGGGCCAGAGATACGCAGTATTTT. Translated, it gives CASSQPLFKGQGARDTQYF.

The CDR3 DNA reads as TGTGCCAGCAGCTTAGCCTATGGTCTAGCGACCAACACCGGGGAGCTGTTTTTT. It is translated as CASSLAYGLATNTGELFF. The chain is built from TRBV11-1 and TRBJ2-2, with D perhaps TRBD2 (6 bases). CDR1 SGHAT and CDR2 FQDESV come from the germline V gene (reference sequence). The CDR3 is 18 amino acids. The germline V and J ends were trimmed by 0 bases and 2 bases, with 16 bases remaining between them. The variable domain in full, completed from reference TRBV11-1 and TRBJ2-2, reads EAEVAQSPRYKITEKSQAVAFWCDPISGHATLYWYRQILGQGPELLVQFQDESVVDDSQLPKDRFSAERLKGVDSTLKIQPAELGDSAMYLCASSLAYGLATNTGELFFGEGSRLTVL.

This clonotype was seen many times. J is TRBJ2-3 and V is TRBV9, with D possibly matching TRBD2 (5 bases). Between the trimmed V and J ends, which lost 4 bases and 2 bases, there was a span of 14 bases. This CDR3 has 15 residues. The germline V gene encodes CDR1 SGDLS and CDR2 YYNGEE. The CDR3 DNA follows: TGTGCCAGCAGCACCCAGACTATCCTCACAGATACGCAGTATTTT. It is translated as CASSTQTILTDTQYF.

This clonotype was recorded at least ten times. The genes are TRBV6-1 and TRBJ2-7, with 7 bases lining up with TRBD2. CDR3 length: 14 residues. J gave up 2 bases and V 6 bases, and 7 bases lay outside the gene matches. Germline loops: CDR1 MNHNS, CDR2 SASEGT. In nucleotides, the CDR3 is TGTGCCAGCAGGGCGGCGGGAGAACCCTACGAGCAGTACTTC. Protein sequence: CASRAAGEPYEQYF.

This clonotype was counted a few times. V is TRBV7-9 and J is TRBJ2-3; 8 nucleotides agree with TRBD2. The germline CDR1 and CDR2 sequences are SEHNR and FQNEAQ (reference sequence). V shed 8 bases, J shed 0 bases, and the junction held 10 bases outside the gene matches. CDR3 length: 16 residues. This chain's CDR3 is CASSYYSGGSTDTQYF. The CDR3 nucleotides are TGTGCCAGCTCCTACTATTCGGGAGGGAGCACAGATACGCAGTATTTT.

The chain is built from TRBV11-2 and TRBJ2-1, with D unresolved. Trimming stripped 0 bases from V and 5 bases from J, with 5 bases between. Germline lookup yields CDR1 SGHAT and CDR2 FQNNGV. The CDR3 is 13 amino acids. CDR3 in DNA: TGTGCCAGCAGCTTAGATAAGAACAATGAGCAGTTCTTC. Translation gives CASSLDKNNEQFF.

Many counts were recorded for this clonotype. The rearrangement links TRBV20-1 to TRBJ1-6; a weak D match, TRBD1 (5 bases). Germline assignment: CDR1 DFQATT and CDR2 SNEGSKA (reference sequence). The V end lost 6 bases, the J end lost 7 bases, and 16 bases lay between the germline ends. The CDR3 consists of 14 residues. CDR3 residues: CSAPFGTENSPLHF. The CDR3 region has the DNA TGCAGTGCACCCTTTGGGACGGAAAATTCACCCCTCCACTTT.

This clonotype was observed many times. DNA for the CDR3: TGCAGTGCTCGAACGGTTCCTAGCGGAGGAAGGACGCAGTATTTT. This sequence encodes CSARTVPSGGRTQYF. V gene TRBV20-1 combines with J gene TRBJ2-3, with 7 positions matching TRBD2. The germline V gene encodes CDR1 DFQATT and CDR2 SNEGSKA (reference sequence). The V and J ends lost 5 bases and 9 bases, in that order; junction bases with no gene match: 17. The CDR3 loop spans 15 amino acids.

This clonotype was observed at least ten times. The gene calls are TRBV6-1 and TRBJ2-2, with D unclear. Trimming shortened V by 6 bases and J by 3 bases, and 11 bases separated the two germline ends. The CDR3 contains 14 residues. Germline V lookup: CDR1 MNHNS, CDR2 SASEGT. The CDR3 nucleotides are TGTGCCAGCAGACCGGCACAGTACACCGGGGAGCTGTTTTTT. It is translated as CASRPAQYTGELFF.

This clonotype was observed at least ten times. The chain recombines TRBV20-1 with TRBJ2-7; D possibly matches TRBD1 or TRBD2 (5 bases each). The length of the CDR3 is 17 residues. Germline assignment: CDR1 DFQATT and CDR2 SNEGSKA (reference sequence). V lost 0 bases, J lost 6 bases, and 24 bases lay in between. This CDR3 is CSARDLWGTGNPFEQYF. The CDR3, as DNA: TGCAGTGCTAGAGACTTGTGGGGGACGGGGAACCCCTTCGAGCAGTACTTC.

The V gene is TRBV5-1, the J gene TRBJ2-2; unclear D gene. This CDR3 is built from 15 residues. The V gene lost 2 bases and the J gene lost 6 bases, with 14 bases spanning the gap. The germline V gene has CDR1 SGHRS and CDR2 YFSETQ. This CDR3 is CASSFSAAQAGELFF. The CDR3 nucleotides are TGCGCCAGCAGCTTCTCGGCAGCCCAGGCCGGGGAGCTGTTTTTT.

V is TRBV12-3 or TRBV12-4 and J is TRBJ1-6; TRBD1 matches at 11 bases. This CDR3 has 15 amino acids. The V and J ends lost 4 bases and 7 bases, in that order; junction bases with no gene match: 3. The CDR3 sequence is CASSSRDRGNSPLHF. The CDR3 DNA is TGTGCCAGCAGTTCCCGGGACAGGGGGAATTCACCCCTCCACTTT.

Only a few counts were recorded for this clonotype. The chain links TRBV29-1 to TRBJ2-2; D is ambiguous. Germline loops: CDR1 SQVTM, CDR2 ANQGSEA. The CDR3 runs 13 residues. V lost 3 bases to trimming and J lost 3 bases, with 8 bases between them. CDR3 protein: CSVEKVDTGELFF. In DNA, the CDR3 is TGCAGCGTTGAGAAGGTGGACACCGGGGAGCTGTTTTTT.

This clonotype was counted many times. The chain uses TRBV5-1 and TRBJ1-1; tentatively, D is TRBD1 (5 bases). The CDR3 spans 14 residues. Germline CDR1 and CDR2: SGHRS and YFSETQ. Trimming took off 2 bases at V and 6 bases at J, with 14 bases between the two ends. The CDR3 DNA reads TGCGCCAGCAGCTTAACTAGCAGGGTTCCTGAAGCTTTCTTT. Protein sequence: CASSLTSRVPEAFF.

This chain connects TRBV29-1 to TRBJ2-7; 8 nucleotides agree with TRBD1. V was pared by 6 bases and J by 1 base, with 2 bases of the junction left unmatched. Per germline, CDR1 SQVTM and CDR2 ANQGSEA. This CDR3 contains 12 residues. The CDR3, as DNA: TGCAGCGTGCGACAGGGGTCCTACGAGCAGTACTTC. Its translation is CSVRQGSYEQYF.

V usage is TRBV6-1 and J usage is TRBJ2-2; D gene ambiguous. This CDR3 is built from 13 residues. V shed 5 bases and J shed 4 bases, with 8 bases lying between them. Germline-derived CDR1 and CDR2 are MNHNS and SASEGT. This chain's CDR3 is CASSMDLTGELFF. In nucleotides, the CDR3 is TGTGCCAGCAGTATGGACCTCACCGGGGAGCTGTTTTTT.

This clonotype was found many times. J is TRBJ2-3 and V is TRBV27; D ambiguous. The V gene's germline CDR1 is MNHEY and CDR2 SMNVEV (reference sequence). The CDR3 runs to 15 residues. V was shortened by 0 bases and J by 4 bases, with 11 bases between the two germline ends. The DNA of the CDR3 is TGTGCCAGCAGTTTATCGGTTGATTTCCCAGATACGCAGTATTTT. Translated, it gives CASSLSVDFPDTQYF.

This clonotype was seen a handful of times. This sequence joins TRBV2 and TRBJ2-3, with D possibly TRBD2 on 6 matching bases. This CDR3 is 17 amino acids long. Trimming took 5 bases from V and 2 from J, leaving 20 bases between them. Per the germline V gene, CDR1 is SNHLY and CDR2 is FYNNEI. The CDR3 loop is CASSTARTGEDTDTQYF. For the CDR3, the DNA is TGTGCCAGCAGTACAGCTAGGACGGGGGAGGACACAGATACGCAGTATTTT.

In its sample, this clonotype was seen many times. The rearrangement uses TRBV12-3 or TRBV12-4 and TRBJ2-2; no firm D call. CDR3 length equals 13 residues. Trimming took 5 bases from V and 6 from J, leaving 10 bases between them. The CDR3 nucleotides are TGTGCCAGCAGTCATGATGGGCCCGGGGAGCTGTTTTTT. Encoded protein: CASSHDGPGELFF.

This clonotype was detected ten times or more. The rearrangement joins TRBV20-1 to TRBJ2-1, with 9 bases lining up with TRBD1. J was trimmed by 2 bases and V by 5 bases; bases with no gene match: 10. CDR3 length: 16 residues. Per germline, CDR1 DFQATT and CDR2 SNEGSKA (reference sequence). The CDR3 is CSARTGTGSTYNEQFF. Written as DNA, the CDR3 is TGCAGTGCTCGAACCGGGACAGGGTCCACCTACAATGAGCAGTTCTTC.

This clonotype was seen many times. CDR3 amino acids: CSVAGARLYGEQFF. CDR3 DNA sequence: TGCAGCGTGGCCGGGGCTAGGCTTTACGGTGAGCAGTTCTTC. The chain recombines TRBV29-1 with TRBJ2-1; D possibly uses TRBD1 or TRBD2 (5 bases each). Deletions cut 6 bases from V and 9 bases from J, with 21 bases between. Germline V gene sequence: CDR1 SQVTM, CDR2 ANQGSEA. The CDR3 consists of 14 residues.

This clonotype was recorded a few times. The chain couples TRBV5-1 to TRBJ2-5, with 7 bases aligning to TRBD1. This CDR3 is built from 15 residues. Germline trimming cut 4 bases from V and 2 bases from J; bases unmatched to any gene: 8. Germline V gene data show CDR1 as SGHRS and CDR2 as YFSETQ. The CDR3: CASSPRQGDQETQYF. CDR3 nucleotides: TGCGCCAGCAGCCCACGACAGGGAGATCAAGAGACCCAGTACTTC.

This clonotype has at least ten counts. CDR3 sequence (DNA): TGTGCCATCAGTGAGTCTGGGGTAGAGACTGAAGCTTTCTTT. This gives the protein CAISESGVETEAFF. The V gene is TRBV10-3, the J gene TRBJ1-1; D call uncertain. The CDR3 extends over 14 amino acids. Germline V gene lookup returns CDR1 ENHRY and CDR2 SYGVKD. Trimming removed 0 bases at V and 5 bases at J, with 10 bases between.

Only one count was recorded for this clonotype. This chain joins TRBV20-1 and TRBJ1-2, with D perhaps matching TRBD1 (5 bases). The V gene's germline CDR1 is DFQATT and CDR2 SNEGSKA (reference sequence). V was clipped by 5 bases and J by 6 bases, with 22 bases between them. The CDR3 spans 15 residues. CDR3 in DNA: TGCAGTGCTTTGAAGCCAGACAGAACCGTGGATGGCTACACCTTC. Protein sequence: CSALKPDRTVDGYTF.

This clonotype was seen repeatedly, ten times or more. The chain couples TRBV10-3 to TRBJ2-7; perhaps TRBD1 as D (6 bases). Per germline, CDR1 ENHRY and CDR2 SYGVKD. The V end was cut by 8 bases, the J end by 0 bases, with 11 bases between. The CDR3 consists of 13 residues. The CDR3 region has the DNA TGTGCCATCCTTCGGACAGACTCCTACGAGCAGTACTTC. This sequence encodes CAILRTDSYEQYF.

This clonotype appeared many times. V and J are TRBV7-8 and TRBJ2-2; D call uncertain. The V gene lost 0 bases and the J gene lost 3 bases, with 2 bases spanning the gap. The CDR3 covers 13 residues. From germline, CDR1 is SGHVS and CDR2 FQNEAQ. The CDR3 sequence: CASSLAHTGELFF. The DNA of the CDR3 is TGTGCCAGCAGCTTAGCTCACACCGGGGAGCTGTTTTTT.

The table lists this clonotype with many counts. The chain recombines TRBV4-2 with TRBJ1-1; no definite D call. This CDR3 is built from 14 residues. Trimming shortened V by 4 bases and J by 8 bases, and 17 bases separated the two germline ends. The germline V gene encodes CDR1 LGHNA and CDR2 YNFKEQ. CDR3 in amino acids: CASSPGEPTTEAFF. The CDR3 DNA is TGTGCCAGCAGCCCCGGGGAACCTACTACCGAAGCTTTCTTT.

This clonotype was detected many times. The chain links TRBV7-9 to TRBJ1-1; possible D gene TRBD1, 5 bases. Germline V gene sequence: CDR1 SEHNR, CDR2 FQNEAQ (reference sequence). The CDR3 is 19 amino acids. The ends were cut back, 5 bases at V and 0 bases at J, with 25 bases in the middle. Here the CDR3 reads CASSLTGKGPEQMNTEAFF. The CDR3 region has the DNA TGTGCCAGCAGCCTCACCGGGAAGGGACCGGAGCAAATGAACACTGAAGCTTTCTTT.